This T cell receptor (beta chain) was retrieved from a study of blood T cell repertoires in COVID-19. The table came from immunoSEQ multiplex PCR; TCRdb's copy has only in-frame clones and leaves some out. The sample holds approximately 44,000 clones, about 92% seen once. V lost 4 bases, J lost 7 bases, and 11 bases lay in between. The CDR3 has 12 amino acids. CDR1 is SGHDT and CDR2 is YYEEEE in the germline V gene. The V gene is TRBV5-6, the J gene TRBJ2-5; TRBD1 might be the D (6 bases). This receptor was identified in a woman of 80 years or more with acute or convalescent COVID-19. Sequenced material: peripheral blood. The CDR3 sequence is CASSTGLSTQYF. As DNA, the CDR3 is TGTGCCAGCAGCACAGGGTTGTCGACCCAGTACTTC.